This T cell receptor beta chain was sequenced during a study of CD8 T cells in Susac syndrome. Background on the study: Patients with Susac syndrome had blood drawn and were at that point therapy-naive, on corticosteroids, or on intravenous immunoglobulin alone.

Reverse transcription of roughly 0.5 to 1 ug RNA was carried out with random hexamers. Each CDR3 protein gets one entry after TCRdb re-called the immunoSEQ multiplex PCR reads with MiXCR. Of about 140,000 distinct CDR3 sequences in the sample, around 93% were seen once. The study sequenced TCR beta in blood CD8+ and CD4+ T cells. The CDR3 runs to 14 residues. CDR1 and CDR2 from the germline V gene are SQVTM and ANQGSEA. Losses at the gene ends were 6 bases for V and 2 bases for J; bases not matched to a gene: 10. The chain is built from TRBV29-1 and TRBJ2-7; 7 bases fit TRBD2. The material sequenced was CD4+ T cells from PBMCs. This clonotype originated in a human donor with Susac syndrome. The CDR3 protein is CSVREAVYPYEQYF. DNA of the CDR3: TGCAGCGTCCGGGAGGCGGTCTACCCCTACGAGCAGTACTTC.